The clone carrying this T cell receptor (beta chain) is judged medium-sized. Its target is unknown. This record belongs to a study of cytomegalovirus exposure and HLA in healthy donors. The study's findings and limits: Reports described diagnosis of cytomegalovirus status by the classifier as highly specific and sensitive. Most TCR sequences showed up rarely, but some public TCRs showed up in many donors.

Using immunoSEQ multiplex PCR, the repertoire was profiled, and TCRdb retains in-frame clones only, with some absent. The repertoire holds approximately 220,000 clones, roughly 83% seen once, with around 15% in the top ten. Sequencing used PBMCs. This TCR came from a woman younger than 45 in good health and CMV-seropositive.

CDR3 sequence reads: CASSEGDTGELFF. In DNA, the CDR3 is TGTGCCAGCAGTGAGGGGGACACCGGGGAGCTGTTTTTT. This sequence joins TRBV6-4 and TRBJ2-2; D might be TRBD1 or TRBD2, each matching 5 bases. CDR3 length equals 13 residues. The V end lost 3 bases, the J end lost 3 bases, and 5 bases lay between the germline ends. Germline lookup yields CDR1 MRHNA and CDR2 SNTAGT.